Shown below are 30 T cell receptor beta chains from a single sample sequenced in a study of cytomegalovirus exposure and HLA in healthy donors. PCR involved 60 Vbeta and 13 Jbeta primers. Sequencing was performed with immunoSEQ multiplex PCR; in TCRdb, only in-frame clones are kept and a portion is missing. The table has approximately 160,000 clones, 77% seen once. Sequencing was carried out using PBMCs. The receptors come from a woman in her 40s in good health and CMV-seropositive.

CDR3 sequence reads: CASSPRQGNTEAFF. The DNA for the CDR3 is TGTGCCAGCAGCCCCAGACAGGGGAACACTGAAGCTTTCTTT. The gene calls are TRBV7-9 and TRBJ1-1, with TRBD1 matching over 7 bases. Germline lookup yields CDR1 SEHNR and CDR2 FQNEAQ (reference sequence). This CDR3 has 14 amino acids. V shed 5 bases and J 1 base; nucleotides not matched to a gene: 4.

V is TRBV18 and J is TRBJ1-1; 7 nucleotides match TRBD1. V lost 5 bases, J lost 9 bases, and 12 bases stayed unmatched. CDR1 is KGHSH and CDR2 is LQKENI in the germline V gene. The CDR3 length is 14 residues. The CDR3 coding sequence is TGTGCCAGCTCAACACAAGGACAGGTGGATCAAGCTTTCTTT. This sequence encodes CASSTQGQVDQAFF.

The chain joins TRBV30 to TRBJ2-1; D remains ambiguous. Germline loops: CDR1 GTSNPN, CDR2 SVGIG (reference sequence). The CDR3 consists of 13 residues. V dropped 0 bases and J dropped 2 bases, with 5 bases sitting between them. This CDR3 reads CAWSVTPYNEQFF. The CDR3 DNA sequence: TGTGCCTGGAGTGTAACACCCTACAATGAGCAGTTCTTC.

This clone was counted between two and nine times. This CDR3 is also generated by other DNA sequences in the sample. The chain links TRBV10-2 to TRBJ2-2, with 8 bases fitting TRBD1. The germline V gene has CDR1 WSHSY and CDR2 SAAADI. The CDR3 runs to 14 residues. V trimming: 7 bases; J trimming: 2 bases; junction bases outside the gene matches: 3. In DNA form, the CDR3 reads TGCGCCAGCAAGGGACAGGCTAACACCGGGGAGCTGTTTTTT. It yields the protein CASKGQANTGELFF.

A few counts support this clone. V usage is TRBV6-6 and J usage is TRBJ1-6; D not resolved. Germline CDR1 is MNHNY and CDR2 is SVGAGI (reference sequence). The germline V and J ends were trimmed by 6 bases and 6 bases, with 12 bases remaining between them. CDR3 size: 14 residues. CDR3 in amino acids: CASSGGLGNSPLHF. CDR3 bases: TGTGCCAGCAGCGGAGGGCTGGGTAATTCACCCCTCCACTTT.

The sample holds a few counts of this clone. The CDR3, as DNA: TGTGCCAGCACGACTAAGCGGGAGGGGAGCTCCTACAATGAGCAGTTCTTC. The encoded protein is CASTTKREGSSYNEQFF. The chain links TRBV7-9 to TRBJ2-1; 10 nucleotides agree with TRBD2. The CDR3 length is 17 residues. Per germline, CDR1 SEHNR and CDR2 FQNEAQ (reference sequence). V dropped 7 bases and J dropped 0; count of bases not matched to a gene: 9.

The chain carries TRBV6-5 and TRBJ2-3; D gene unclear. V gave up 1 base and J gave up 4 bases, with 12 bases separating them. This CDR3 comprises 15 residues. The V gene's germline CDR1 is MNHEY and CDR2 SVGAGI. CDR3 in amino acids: CASSYFPKRADTQYF. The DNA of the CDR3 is TGTGCCAGCAGTTACTTCCCGAAGCGAGCAGATACGCAGTATTTT.

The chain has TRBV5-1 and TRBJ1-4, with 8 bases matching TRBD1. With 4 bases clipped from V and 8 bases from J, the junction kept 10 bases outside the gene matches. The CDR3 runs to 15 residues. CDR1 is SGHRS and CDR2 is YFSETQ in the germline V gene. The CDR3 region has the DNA TGCGCCAGCAGCAACCCCGACAGGGGCAAGGAAAAACTGTTTTTT. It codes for CASSNPDRGKEKLFF. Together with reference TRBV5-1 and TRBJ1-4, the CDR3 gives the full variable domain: KAGVTQTPRYLIKTRGQQVTLSCSPISGHRSVSWYQQTPGQGLQFLFEYFSETQRNKGNFPGRFSGRQFSNSRSEMNVSTLELGDSALYLCASSNPDRGKEKLFFGSGTQLSVL.

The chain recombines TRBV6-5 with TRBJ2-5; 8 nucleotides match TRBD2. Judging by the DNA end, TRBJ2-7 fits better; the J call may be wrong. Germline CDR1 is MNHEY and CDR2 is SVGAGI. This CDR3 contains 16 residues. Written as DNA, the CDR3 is TGTGCCAGCAGTTACTCGAAAAGCGGGGGCACGTACGAGCAGTACTTC. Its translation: CASSYSKSGGTYEQYF.

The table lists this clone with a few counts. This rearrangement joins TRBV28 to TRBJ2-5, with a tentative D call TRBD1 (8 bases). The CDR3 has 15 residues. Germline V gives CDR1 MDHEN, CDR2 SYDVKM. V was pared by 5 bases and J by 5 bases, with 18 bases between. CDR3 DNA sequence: TGTGCCAGCAGTCCCATTACAGGGGGAGGGGAGACCCAGTACTTC. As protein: CASSPITGGGETQYF.

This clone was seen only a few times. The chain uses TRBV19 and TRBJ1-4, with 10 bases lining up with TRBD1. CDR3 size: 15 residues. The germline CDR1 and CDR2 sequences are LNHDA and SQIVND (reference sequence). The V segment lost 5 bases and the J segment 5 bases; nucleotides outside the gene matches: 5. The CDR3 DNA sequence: TGTGCCAGTAGTGTCGGGACAGGGGCGAATGAAAAACTGTTTTTT. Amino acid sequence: CASSVGTGANEKLFF. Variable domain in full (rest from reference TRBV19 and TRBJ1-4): DGGITQSPKYLFRKEGQNVTLSCEQNLNHDAMYWYRQDPGQGLRLIYYSQIVNDFQKGDIAEGYSVSREKKESFPLTVTSAQKNPTAFYLCASSVGTGANEKLFFGSGTQLSVL.

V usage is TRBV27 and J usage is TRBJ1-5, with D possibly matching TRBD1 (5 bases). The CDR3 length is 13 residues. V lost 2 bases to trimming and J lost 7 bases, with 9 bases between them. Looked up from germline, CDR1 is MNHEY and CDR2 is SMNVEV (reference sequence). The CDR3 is CASSLRGWQPQHF. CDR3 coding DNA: TGTGCCAGCAGTTTAAGGGGCTGGCAGCCCCAGCATTTT.

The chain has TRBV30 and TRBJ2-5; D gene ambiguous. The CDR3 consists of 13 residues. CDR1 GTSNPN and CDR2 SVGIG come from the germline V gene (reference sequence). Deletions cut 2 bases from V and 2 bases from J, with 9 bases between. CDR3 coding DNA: TGTGCCTGGAGTATGAACTCACAAGAGACCCAGTACTTC. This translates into CAWSMNSQETQYF.

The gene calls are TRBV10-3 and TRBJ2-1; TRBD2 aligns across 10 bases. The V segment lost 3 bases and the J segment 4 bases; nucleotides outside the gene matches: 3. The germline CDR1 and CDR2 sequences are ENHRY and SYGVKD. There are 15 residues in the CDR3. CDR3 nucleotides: TGTGCCATCAGTGAAGGTAGCGGGAGGTACAATGAGCAGTTCTTC. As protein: CAISEGSGRYNEQFF.

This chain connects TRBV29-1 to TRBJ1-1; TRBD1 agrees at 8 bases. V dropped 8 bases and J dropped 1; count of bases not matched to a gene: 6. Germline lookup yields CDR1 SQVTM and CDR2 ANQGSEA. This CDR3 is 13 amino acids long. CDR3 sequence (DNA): TGCAGCTCCCAGGGACAGGAGAACACTGAAGCTTTCTTT. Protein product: CSSQGQENTEAFF.

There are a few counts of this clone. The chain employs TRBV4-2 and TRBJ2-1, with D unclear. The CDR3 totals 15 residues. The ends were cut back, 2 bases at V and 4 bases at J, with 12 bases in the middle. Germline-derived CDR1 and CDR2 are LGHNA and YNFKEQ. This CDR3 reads CASSQRLGGYNEQFF. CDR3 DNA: TGTGCCAGCAGCCAACGGCTTGGCGGTTACAATGAGCAGTTCTTC.

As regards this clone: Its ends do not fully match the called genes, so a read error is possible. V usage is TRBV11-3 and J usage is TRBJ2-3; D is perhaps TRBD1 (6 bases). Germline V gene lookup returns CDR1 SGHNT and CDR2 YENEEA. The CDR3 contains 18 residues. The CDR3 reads CASSLGTGSRGSTDTQYF. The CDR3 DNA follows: TGTGCCAGCAGTTTAGGAACAGGGAGCAGGGGCTCCACAGATACGCAGTATTTT.

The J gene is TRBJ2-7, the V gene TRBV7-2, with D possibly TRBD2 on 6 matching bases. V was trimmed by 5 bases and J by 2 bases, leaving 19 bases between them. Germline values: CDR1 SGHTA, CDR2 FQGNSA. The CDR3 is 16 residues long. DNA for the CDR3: TGTGCCAGCAGCCCGCTCTGGGGCGGGGAGACCTACGAGCAGTACTTC. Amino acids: CASSPLWGGETYEQYF.

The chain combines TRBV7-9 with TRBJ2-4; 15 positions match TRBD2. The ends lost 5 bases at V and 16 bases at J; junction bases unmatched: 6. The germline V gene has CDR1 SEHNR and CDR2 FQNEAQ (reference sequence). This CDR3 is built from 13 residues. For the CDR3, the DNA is TGTGCCAGCAGCCCGGGACTAGCGGGAGGAGGCTACTTC. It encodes CASSPGLAGGGYF.

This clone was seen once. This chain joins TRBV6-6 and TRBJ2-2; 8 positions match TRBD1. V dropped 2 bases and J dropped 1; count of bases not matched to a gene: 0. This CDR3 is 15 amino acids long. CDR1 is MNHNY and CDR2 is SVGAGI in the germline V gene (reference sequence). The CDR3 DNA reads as TGTGCCAGCAGTTACGGACAGGGGAACACCGGGGAGCTGTTTTTT. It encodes CASSYGQGNTGELFF.

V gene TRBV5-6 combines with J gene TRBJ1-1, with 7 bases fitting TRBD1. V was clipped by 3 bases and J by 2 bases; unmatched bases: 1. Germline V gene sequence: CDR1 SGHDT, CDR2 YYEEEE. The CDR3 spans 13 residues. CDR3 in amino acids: CASSWDRNTEAFF. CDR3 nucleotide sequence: TGTGCCAGCAGCTGGGACAGAAACACTGAAGCTTTCTTT.

The CDR3 loop is CASSPRGTGGNEQFF. CDR3 in DNA: TGTGCCAGTAGTCCACGGGGGACAGGGGGCAATGAGCAGTTCTTC. The chain uses TRBV19 and TRBJ2-1, with 11 bases aligning to TRBD1. The V gene's germline CDR1 is LNHDA and CDR2 SQIVND (reference sequence). There are 15 residues in the CDR3. V shed 5 bases, J shed 6 bases, and the junction held 6 bases outside the gene matches.

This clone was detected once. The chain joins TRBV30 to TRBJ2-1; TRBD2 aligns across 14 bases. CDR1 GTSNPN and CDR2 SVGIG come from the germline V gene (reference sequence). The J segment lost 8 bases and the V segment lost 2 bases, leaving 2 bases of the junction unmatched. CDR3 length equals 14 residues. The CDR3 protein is CAWSRGLAGDEQFF. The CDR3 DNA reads TGTGCCTGGAGTCGGGGACTAGCGGGAGATGAGCAGTTCTTC.

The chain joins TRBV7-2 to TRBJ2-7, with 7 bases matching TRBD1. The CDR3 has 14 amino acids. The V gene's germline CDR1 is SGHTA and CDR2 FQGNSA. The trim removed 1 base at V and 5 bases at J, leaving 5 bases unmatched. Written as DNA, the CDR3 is TGTGCCAGCAGCTTAGACAGGGGAAGGAACGAGCAGTACTTC. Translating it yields CASSLDRGRNEQYF.

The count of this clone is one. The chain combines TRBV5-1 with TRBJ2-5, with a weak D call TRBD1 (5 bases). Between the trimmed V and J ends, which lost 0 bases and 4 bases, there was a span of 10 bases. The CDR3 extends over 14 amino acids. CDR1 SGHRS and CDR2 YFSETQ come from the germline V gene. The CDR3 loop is CASSLELRGETQYF. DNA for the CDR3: TGCGCCAGCAGCTTGGAACTAAGGGGAGAGACCCAGTACTTC.

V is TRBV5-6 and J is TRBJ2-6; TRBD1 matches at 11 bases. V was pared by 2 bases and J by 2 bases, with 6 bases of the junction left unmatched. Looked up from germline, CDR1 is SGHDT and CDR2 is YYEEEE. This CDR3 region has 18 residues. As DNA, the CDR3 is TGTGCCAGCAGCTTCGCTGGACAGGGGGCTACTGGGGCCAACGTCCTGACTTTC. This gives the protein CASSFAGQGATGANVLTF.

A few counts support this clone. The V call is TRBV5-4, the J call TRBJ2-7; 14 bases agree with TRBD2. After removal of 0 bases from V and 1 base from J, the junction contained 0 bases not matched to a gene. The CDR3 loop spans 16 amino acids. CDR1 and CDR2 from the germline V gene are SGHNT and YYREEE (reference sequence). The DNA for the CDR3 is TGTGCCAGCAGCTTGGGGACTAGCGGGGGGTCCTACGAGCAGTACTTC. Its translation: CASSLGTSGGSYEQYF. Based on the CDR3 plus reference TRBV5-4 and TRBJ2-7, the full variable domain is ETGVTQSPTHLIKTRGQQVTLRCSSQSGHNTVSWYQQALGQGPQFIFQYYREEENGRGNFPPRFSGLQFPNYSSELNVNALELDDSALYLCASSLGTSGGSYEQYFGPGTRLTVT.

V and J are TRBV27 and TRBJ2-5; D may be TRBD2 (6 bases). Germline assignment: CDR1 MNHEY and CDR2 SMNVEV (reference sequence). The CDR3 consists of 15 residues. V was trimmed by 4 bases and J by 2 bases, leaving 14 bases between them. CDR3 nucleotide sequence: TGTGCCAGCAGTTGGTATGGGAGGTCTCAAGAGACCCAGTACTTC. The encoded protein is CASSWYGRSQETQYF.

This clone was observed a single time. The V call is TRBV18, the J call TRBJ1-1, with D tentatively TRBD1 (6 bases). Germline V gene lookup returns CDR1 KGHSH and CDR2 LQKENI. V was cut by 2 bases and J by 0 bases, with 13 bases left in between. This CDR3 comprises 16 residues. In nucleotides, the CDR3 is TGTGCCAGCTCACCAGGGACAAACCTCATGAACACTGAAGCTTTCTTT. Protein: CASSPGTNLMNTEAFF.

The CDR3 DNA is TGCGCCAGCAGCCAAGATGGCGGGTCTGGGGAAGCTTTCTTT. Protein sequence: CASSQDGGSGEAFF. The chain employs TRBV4-3 and TRBJ1-1, with D unresolved. Trimming pared 0 bases from V and 8 bases from J, leaving 13 bases between. In germline, CDR1 is LGHNA, CDR2 YSLEER. The CDR3 is made up of 14 amino acids.